The T cell receptor (beta chain) under discussion was sequenced for a study of blood T cells in healthy people across ages. CDR3 length: 14 residues. Germline assignment: CDR1 DFQATT and CDR2 SNEGSKA (reference sequence). A second PCR of 7 to 11 cycles used a sample-barcoded 5' primer and a J-beta primer mix. TCRdb recomputed calls from the 5' RACE reads with MiXCR, one row per CDR3 protein. The sample has hundreds of thousands of distinct CDR3 sequences; about 30% are singletons. A remark on this clonotype: A junction end diverges from the germline sequence, so it may reflect a read error.

The chain is built from TRBV20-1 and TRBJ2-7, with TRBD1 matching over 8 bases. The TCR was taken from an elderly woman in good health. The sequenced sample was blood. The CDR3 reads CSARRTGSSYEQYF. The CDR3 DNA reads TGCAGCGCTAGAAGGACAGGGAGCTCCTACGAGCAGTACTTC.